Listed here are 9 T cell receptor beta chains from one sample, sequenced in a study of cytomegalovirus exposure and HLA in healthy donors. Both 60 Vbeta primers and 13 Jbeta primers went into the PCR. Assay: immunoSEQ multiplex PCR; the TCRdb copy retains only in-frame clones and omits some. The data contain under 130,000 clones, roughly 13% of them singletons. Material: PBMCs. The receptors shown here come from a man aged 35 to 55 in good health and CMV-seropositive.

This chain uses TRBV7-9 with TRBJ2-1; 15 bases fit TRBD2. V shed 11 bases, J shed 6 bases, and the junction held 14 bases outside the gene matches. Germline CDR1 is SEHNR and CDR2 is FQNEAQ (reference sequence). CDR3 size: 17 residues. The CDR3 DNA follows: TGTGCCGGGGGGTATCGGACTAGCGGGAGGGCTGGCAATGAGCAGTTCTTC. Translated: CAGGYRTSGRAGNEQFF.

The chain uses TRBV28 and TRBJ1-2; D is ambiguous. CDR3 length: 12 residues. V was shortened by 2 bases and J by 7 bases, with 8 bases between the two germline ends. CDR1 and CDR2 from the germline V gene are MDHEN and SYDVKM. The CDR3, as DNA: TGTGCCAGCAGTTTAATTTCCCGTGGCTACACCTTC. It codes for CASSLISRGYTF.

The chain links TRBV7-2 to TRBJ2-7; 11 bases are a match to TRBD2. V lost 5 bases and J lost 7; bases outside the gene matches: 13. From germline, CDR1 is SGHTA and CDR2 FQGNSA. The CDR3 is made up of 16 amino acids. The CDR3 spells CASSPYLAGGKSEQYF. The CDR3 DNA follows: TGTGCCAGCAGCCCTTATTTAGCGGGAGGGAAGTCGGAGCAGTACTTC.

This clone was seen more than once but under ten times. The chain employs TRBV6-5 and TRBJ2-2, with D perhaps TRBD2 (5 bases). This CDR3 has 15 residues. In germline, CDR1 is MNHEY, CDR2 SVGAGI. Trimming took 5 bases from V and 5 from J, leaving 15 bases between them. CDR3 region: CASSNRHRGTGELFF. DNA for the CDR3: TGTGCCAGCAGTAACCGTCATCGAGGGACCGGGGAGCTGTTTTTT.

J is TRBJ2-2 and V is TRBV5-6; D call uncertain. The CDR3 is made up of 15 amino acids. Germline V gene data show CDR1 as SGHDT and CDR2 as YYEEEE. Trimming pared 0 bases from V and 3 bases from J, leaving 9 bases between. For the CDR3, the DNA is TGTGCCAGCAGCTTGGGCCTCCCGGACACCGGGGAGCTGTTTTTT. It yields the protein CASSLGLPDTGELFF. The full variable domain, completed using reference TRBV5-6 and TRBJ2-2, is DAGVTQSPTHLIKTRGQQVTLRCSPKSGHDTVSWYQQALGQGPQFIFQYYEEEERQRGNFPDRFSGHQFPNYSSELNVNALLLGDSALYLCASSLGLPDTGELFFGEGSRLTVL.

V usage is TRBV14 and J usage is TRBJ2-7; the match to TRBD2 covers 9 bases. The CDR3 spans 14 residues. In germline, CDR1 is SGHDN, CDR2 FVKESK. V lost 4 bases to trimming and J lost 3 bases; unmatched junction nucleotides: 4. The DNA for the CDR3 is TGTGCCAGCAGCCCGGCGGGAGGGGGCTACGAGCAGTACTTC. Amino acid sequence: CASSPAGGGYEQYF.

This clone has only a few counts. The rearrangement joins TRBV5-6 to TRBJ2-5; tentatively, D is TRBD1 (5 bases). Germline loops: CDR1 SGHDT, CDR2 YYEEEE. V was pared by 0 bases and J by 5 bases, with 11 bases between. This CDR3 has 14 amino acids. This CDR3 is CASSLGGGVETQYF. The CDR3 region has the DNA TGTGCCAGCAGCTTGGGGGGCGGCGTGGAGACCCAGTACTTC.

This clone was detected only a few times. The chain employs TRBV6-1 and TRBJ2-7; the D gene is possibly TRBD2 (5 bases). Trimming left V 6 bases short and J 2 bases short, with 11 bases between. CDR3 length: 13 amino acids. The germline gives CDR1 MNHNS, CDR2 SASEGT. In DNA, the CDR3 is TGTGCCAGCAGGGGGAGCCCCACCTACGAGCAGTACTTC. This sequence encodes CASRGSPTYEQYF.

This clone was detected a few times. J is TRBJ2-5 and V is TRBV6-6, with D possibly matching TRBD2 (6 bases). Trimming stripped 8 bases from V and 0 bases from J, with 10 bases between. The CDR3 consists of 13 residues. CDR1 is MNHNY, CDR2 SVGAGI, per germline (reference sequence). The CDR3 DNA is TGTGCCAGCGGACGGGACTACCAAGAGACCCAGTACTTC. It specifies CASGRDYQETQYF.